This entry is about one T cell receptor (beta chain). These data are taken from a study of blood T cell repertoires in COVID-19. After removal of 4 bases from V and 7 bases from J, the junction contained 6 bases not matched to a gene. CDR1 SGHRS and CDR2 YFSETQ come from the germline V gene. CDR3 length equals 15 residues. This table comes from immunoSEQ multiplex PCR, and its TCRdb copy is limited to in-frame clones, with some not included. Of hundreds of thousands of clones in the sample, around nine tenths were seen once. This rearrangement joins TRBV5-1 to TRBJ2-1; 12 bases map to TRBD2. The receptor comes from a woman aged 55-69 years in a cohort exposed to, infected with or recovered from COVID-19 (not recorded which). The sample was PBMCs or T cells enriched from blood (not recorded which). DNA of the CDR3: TGCGCCAGCAGCCTGACTAGCGGGAGTAGGAATGAGCAGTTCTTC. Amino acid sequence: CASSLTSGSRNEQFF.